These 31 T cell receptor beta chains originate from one sample sequenced in a study of regulatory T cells in long-lasting Graves disease. For TCR beta, libraries came from iRepertoire HTBI primers and Arm-PCR of CDR3 regions. TCRdb re-derived calls from the multiplex PCR reads in MiXCR, one entry per CDR3 protein. The table shows over 450,000 distinct CDR3 sequences, with approximately 12% occurring only once. The sample's time point: newly diagnosed GD, antithyroid drugs for less than 3 months. Extracted RNA from PBMCs served as the source of the TCR library. These data were likewise used in another study, on T cells in Graves' hyperthyroidism and ophthalmopathy.

The starting material was peripheral blood mononuclear cells (PBMCs), obtained at new diagnosis, from a patient treated with antithyroid drugs. Receptor source: a woman in her twenties or thirties with Graves disease.

There are a few counts of this clonotype. CDR3 DNA sequence: TGTGCCAGCACCGGAGCGCGCGGCGGGGAGCTGTTTTTT. This translates into CASTGARGGELFF. This rearrangement joins TRBV5-5 to TRBJ2-2; D gene uncertain. CDR1 is SGHKS and CDR2 is YYEKEE in the germline V gene (reference sequence). This CDR3 has 13 residues. V gave up 6 bases and J gave up 7 bases, with 13 bases separating them.

This clonotype was observed a handful of times. The genes are TRBV4-2 and TRBJ1-2, with a tentative D call TRBD1 (5 bases). This CDR3 is 14 amino acids long. The germline gives CDR1 LGHNA, CDR2 YNFKEQ. The V and J ends lost 3 bases and 8 bases respectively, with 16 bases between them. The CDR3 region has the DNA TGTGCCAGCAGCCATGAAGCCAGCCAGGGAGGCTACACCTTC. Its protein product is CASSHEASQGGYTF.

This clonotype was counted many times. The CDR3, as DNA: TGCGCCAGCAGTGATCCCGGGCCTCAGAGCTCCTACGAGCAGTACTTC. Its translation: CASSDPGPQSSYEQYF. The chain is built from TRBV10-2 and TRBJ2-7; D is undetermined. Germline assignment: CDR1 WSHSY and CDR2 SAAADI. The CDR3 consists of 16 residues. Trimming removed 3 bases from V and 0 bases from J, with 15 bases in between.

There are many counts of this clonotype. The V and J genes are TRBV14 and TRBJ1-6; TRBD1 aligns across 10 bases. Germline values: CDR1 SGHDN, CDR2 FVKESK. J lost 9 bases, V lost 5 bases, and 10 bases had no gene match. The CDR3 covers 16 residues. This CDR3 reads CASSSGQGLGGSPLHF. CDR3 nucleotides: TGTGCCAGCAGCTCGGGACAGGGGTTGGGAGGTTCACCCCTCCACTTT.

This clonotype was counted at least ten times. This chain joins TRBV29-1 and TRBJ1-2, with no clear D. Germline-derived CDR1 and CDR2 are SQVTM and ANQGSEA. The CDR3 contains 9 residues. V was trimmed by 6 bases and J by 5 bases, leaving 4 bases between them. This CDR3 reads CSVTYGYTF. The CDR3, as DNA: TGCAGCGTGACTTATGGCTACACCTTC.

Ten or more counts support this clonotype. V usage is TRBV6-2 or TRBV6-3 and J usage is TRBJ1-2, with TRBD1 matching over 9 bases. The CDR3 length is 15 residues. The germline gives CDR1 MNHEY, CDR2 SVGEGT. The V and J ends lost 6 bases and 2 bases, in that order; junction bases with no gene match: 7. CDR3 in DNA: TGTGCCAGCAGCCTTGCCGGGACAGGGAACTATGGCTACACCTTC. Its protein product is CASSLAGTGNYGYTF.

V is TRBV10-3 and J is TRBJ2-4; TRBD2 is a possible D gene (6 bases). Gene TRBJ2-5 matches the end of the DNA better, so the J call may be wrong. This CDR3 comprises 18 residues. CDR1 is ENHRY and CDR2 is SYGVKD in the germline V gene. The CDR3 loop reads CAISGSLIGGALQETQYF. CDR3 nucleotides: TGTGCCATCAGTGGGTCTCTAATTGGCGGGGCCCTTCAGGAGACCCAGTACTTC.

This clonotype was detected many times. The germline gene is not matched at one end of the junction; a read error may be the cause. The CDR3 loop is CASTLRGQGPEQYF. The CDR3 DNA reads as TGTGCCAGCACCTTGAGGGGACAGGGCCCCGAGCAGTACTTC. This chain uses TRBV5-6 with TRBJ2-7; 9 bases are a match to TRBD1. The germline V gene encodes CDR1 SGHDT and CDR2 YYEEEE. The CDR3 runs to 14 residues.

This clonotype has at least ten counts. The rearrangement uses TRBV6-1 and TRBJ2-5, with 9 bases identical to TRBD1. CDR1 MNHNS and CDR2 SASEGT come from the germline V gene. This CDR3 comprises 14 residues. V was pared by 6 bases and J by 2 bases, with 4 bases of the junction left unmatched. The CDR3 here is CASRVTGGQETQYF. The CDR3 DNA reads TGTGCCAGCAGGGTGACAGGGGGACAAGAGACCCAGTACTTC.

This clonotype was seen many times. The rearrangement joins TRBV7-3 to TRBJ1-1; D gene uncertain. There are 15 residues in the CDR3. V lost 5 bases and J lost 2, with 15 bases in between. The V gene's germline CDR1 is SGHTA and CDR2 FQGTGA. CDR3 protein: CASSPGSGDNTEAFF. The CDR3 region has the DNA TGTGCCAGCAGCCCGGGGTCCGGGGATAACACTGAAGCTTTCTTT.

A note on this clonotype: A read error may be the cause here, since a much bigger clone is one base away. The chain carries TRBV9 and TRBJ2-7; TRBD2 might be the D (5 bases). Germline CDR1 and CDR2: SGDLS and YYNGEE. The length of the CDR3 is 12 residues. V was shortened by 5 bases and J by 6 bases, with 12 bases between the two germline ends. The CDR3 reads CASSSPRGEQYF. In DNA form, the CDR3 reads TGTGCCAGCAGTTCCCCACGGGGCGAGCAGTACTTC. Using reference TRBV9 and TRBJ2-7 for the parts outside the CDR3, the full variable domain is DSGVTQTPKHLITATGQRVTLRCSPRSGDLSVYWYQQSLDQGLQFLIQYYNGEERAKGNILERFSAQQFPDLHSELNLSSLELGDSALYFCASSSPRGEQYFGPGTRLTVT.

This clonotype appeared many times. The rearrangement links TRBV12-3 or TRBV12-4 to TRBJ2-2; D is uncertain. The CDR3 is made up of 16 amino acids. With 2 bases removed from V and 7 bases from J, the gap between germline ends came to 17 bases. Here the CDR3 DNA reads TGTGCCAGCAGTTTAAGTGTGGCGGATAAGGGCGGGGAGCTGTTTTTT. Its protein is CASSLSVADKGGELFF.

This clonotype was seen ten or more times. The chain recombines TRBV27 with TRBJ2-1, with D tentatively TRBD2 (7 bases). V dropped 7 bases and J dropped 9 bases, with 16 bases sitting between them. CDR1 is MNHEY and CDR2 is SMNVEV in the germline V gene (reference sequence). CDR3 size: 13 residues. This chain's CDR3 is CASISLGGPEQFF. CDR3 sequence (DNA): TGTGCCAGCATCTCGCTGGGGGGGCCTGAGCAGTTCTTC.

This clonotype was detected only once. The chain has TRBV20-1 and TRBJ1-1; 10 bases align to TRBD1. CDR1 and CDR2 from the germline V gene are DFQATT and SNEGSKA (reference sequence). The CDR3 loop spans 15 amino acids. V was pared by 4 bases and J by 3 bases, with 8 bases of the junction left unmatched. The CDR3 spells CSATLGTGVDTEAFF. The CDR3 DNA is TGCAGTGCTACCCTCGGGACAGGGGTGGACACTGAAGCTTTCTTT.

This clonotype was detected a few times. The J gene is TRBJ2-2, the V gene TRBV9; D is possibly TRBD2 (5 bases). Germline V lookup: CDR1 SGDLS, CDR2 YYNGEE. This CDR3 region has 15 residues. Between the trimmed V and J ends, which lost 4 bases and 0 bases, there was a span of 10 bases. The CDR3 is CASSPRGANTGELFF. The CDR3, as DNA: TGTGCCAGCAGCCCCCGGGGTGCGAACACCGGGGAGCTGTTTTTT.

This clonotype has a count of ten or more. The rearrangement links TRBV7-9 to TRBJ2-7; D may be TRBD1 (6 bases). CDR3 length: 12 amino acids. The germline CDR1 and CDR2 sequences are SEHNR and FQNEAQ (reference sequence). V was pared by 6 bases and J by 7 bases, with 13 bases between. CDR3 in amino acids: CASSPQGFEQYF. The CDR3 bases are TGTGCCAGCAGTCCACAGGGTTTTGAGCAGTACTTC.

V usage is TRBV5-4 and J usage is TRBJ2-1; TRBD1 agrees at 8 bases. The CDR3 totals 16 residues. V was pared by 0 bases and J by 4 bases, with 6 bases of the junction left unmatched. Germline loops: CDR1 SGHNT, CDR2 YYREEE (reference sequence). Here the CDR3 reads CASSLGGTGLYNEQFF. In DNA, the CDR3 is TGTGCCAGCAGCTTGGGCGGGACAGGCCTTTACAATGAGCAGTTCTTC.

There are many counts of this clonotype. The rearrangement links TRBV12-3 or TRBV12-4 to TRBJ1-3; no firm D call. The ends were cut back, 1 base at V and 2 bases at J, with 15 bases in the middle. The CDR3 has 17 residues. The CDR3 loop is CASSLGPRGETGNTIYF. The CDR3 coding sequence is TGTGCCAGCAGTTTAGGCCCGCGGGGTGAAACTGGAAACACCATATATTTT.

This clonotype was counted many times. The chain has TRBV12-3 or TRBV12-4 and TRBJ1-6, with D unresolved. The germline V and J ends were trimmed by 1 base and 10 bases, with 11 bases remaining between them. The CDR3 is 14 amino acids. CDR3 sequence reads: CASSLVEGGSPLHF. In DNA, the CDR3 is TGTGCCAGCAGTTTAGTCGAGGGTGGGTCACCCCTCCACTTT.

This clonotype was detected ten times or more. The chain combines TRBV18 with TRBJ2-3, with D hard to call. This CDR3 comprises 16 residues. V was shortened by 2 bases and J by 2 bases, with 14 bases between the two germline ends. The V gene's germline CDR1 is KGHSH and CDR2 LQKENI. CDR3 coding DNA: TGTGCCAGCTCACCAAATGAAGCCAGTATCACAGATACGCAGTATTTT. Translated: CASSPNEASITDTQYF.

This clonotype came up many times. The chain employs TRBV7-9 and TRBJ2-1; D is uncertain. The germline gives CDR1 SEHNR, CDR2 FQNEAQ (reference sequence). CDR3 length equals 12 residues. V shed 4 bases and J shed 12 bases, with 13 bases lying between them. CDR3 bases: TGTGCCAGCAGCTCCCTGCTGGGCGGGCAGTTCTTC. This translates into CASSSLLGGQFF. Drawing the rest from reference TRBV7-9 and TRBJ2-1, the complete variable domain is DTGVSQNPRHKITKRGQNVTFRCDPISEHNRLYWYRQTLGQGPEFLTYFQNEAQLEKSRLLSDRFSAERPKGSFSTLEIQRTEQGDSAMYLCASSSLLGGQFFGPGTRLTVL.

This clonotype was detected ten times or more. V and J are TRBV6-1 and TRBJ1-1; the D is unclear. Trimming pared 5 bases from V and 9 bases from J, leaving 16 bases between. The CDR3 is 13 residues long. Looked up from germline, CDR1 is MNHNS and CDR2 is SASEGT. Written as DNA, the CDR3 is TGTGCCAGCAGTCAACCGACACGGGTCCAAGCTTTCTTT. Its translation is CASSQPTRVQAFF.

In its sample, this clonotype was seen many times. The V call is TRBV28, the J call TRBJ1-2; TRBD1 matches at 12 bases. Germline CDR1 and CDR2: MDHEN and SYDVKM. The trim removed 7 bases at V and 5 bases at J, leaving 11 bases unmatched. The CDR3 length is 16 residues. The DNA of the CDR3 is TGTGCCAGCATTCCCGGGGGACAGGGGGCACAGTATGGCTACACCTTC. Its translation: CASIPGGQGAQYGYTF.

This clonotype has a count of ten or more. The rearrangement joins TRBV30 to TRBJ1-1; TRBD1 is a possible D gene (6 bases). CDR3 length: 13 residues. V was clipped by 3 bases and J by 3 bases, with 11 bases between them. CDR1 is GTSNPN and CDR2 is SVGIG in the germline V gene (reference sequence). In DNA form, the CDR3 reads TGTGCCTGGAGAAGAGGGGGTTACACTGAAGCTTTCTTT. Its protein product is CAWRRGGYTEAFF.

This clonotype has only a few counts. The rearrangement links TRBV10-3 to TRBJ2-1, with 7 bases fitting TRBD1. CDR3 size: 16 residues. The ends lost 10 bases at V and 7 bases at J; junction bases unmatched: 19. From germline, CDR1 is ENHRY and CDR2 SYGVKD. This CDR3 reads CATTALGGPLKNEQFF. CDR3 DNA: TGTGCCACCACAGCTCTAGGGGGCCCACTAAAGAATGAGCAGTTCTTC.

This clonotype was seen repeatedly, ten times or more. The V gene is TRBV18, the J gene TRBJ2-2, with D tentatively TRBD1 (5 bases). The CDR3 covers 15 residues. Trimming took off 6 bases at V and 5 bases at J, with 16 bases between the two ends. In germline, CDR1 is KGHSH, CDR2 LQKENI. The CDR3 here is CASSSDSVPTGELFF. In DNA form, the CDR3 reads TGTGCCAGCTCGTCAGACAGTGTCCCGACCGGGGAGCTGTTTTTT. The variable domain in full, completed from reference TRBV18 and TRBJ2-2, reads NAGVMQNPRHLVRRRGQEARLRCSPMKGHSHVYWYRQLPEEGLKFMVYLQKENIIDESGMPKERFSAEFPKEGPSILRIQQVVRGDSAAYFCASSSDSVPTGELFFGEGSRLTVL.

This chain links TRBV28 with TRBJ2-7; no clear D. V was shortened by 4 bases and J by 2 bases, with 6 bases between the two germline ends. The CDR3 is made up of 12 amino acids. Germline values: CDR1 MDHEN, CDR2 SYDVKM. The CDR3 DNA reads as TGTGCCAGCAGTTACCAGCCCTACGAGCAGTACTTC. Its protein is CASSYQPYEQYF.

This rearrangement joins TRBV4-1 to TRBJ1-4, with D perhaps TRBD1 (6 bases). Germline loops: CDR1 MGHRA, CDR2 YSYEKL. This CDR3 is 16 amino acids long. Trimming shortened V by 4 bases and J by 3 bases, and 15 bases separated the two germline ends. DNA for the CDR3: TGCGCCAGCAGCCTGTACAGGGTTGGTGCTAATGAAAAACTGTTTTTT. Translated, it gives CASSLYRVGANEKLFF.

This clonotype was seen at least ten times. V usage is TRBV11-2 and J usage is TRBJ2-3; 7 nucleotides agree with TRBD1. Germline CDR1 is SGHAT and CDR2 is FQNNGV. The ends lost 3 bases at V and 4 bases at J; junction bases unmatched: 4. The CDR3 extends over 14 amino acids. The CDR3 spells CASSFIRGSDTQYF. The CDR3 bases are TGTGCCAGCAGCTTTATCAGGGGGTCAGATACGCAGTATTTT. Looking up the rest from reference TRBV11-2 and TRBJ2-3 gives the full variable domain: EAGVAQSPRYKIIEKRQSVAFWCNPISGHATLYWYQQILGQGPKLLIQFQNNGVVDDSQLPKDRFSAERLKGVDSTLKIQPAKLEDSAVYLCASSFIRGSDTQYFGPGTRLTVL.

The chain recombines TRBV9 with TRBJ2-5; D is possibly TRBD2 (6 bases). Germline V gene data show CDR1 as SGDLS and CDR2 as YYNGEE. The CDR3 contains 16 residues. Trimming removed 3 bases at V and 5 bases at J, with 20 bases between. CDR3 DNA sequence: TGTGCCAGCAGCGCCGGGAGTAGCGTTTTCGGGGAGACCCAGTACTTC. This codes for CASSAGSSVFGETQYF.

This clonotype has ten or more counts. This chain uses TRBV25-1 with TRBJ2-7; 7 bases line up with TRBD2. Losses at the gene ends were 6 bases for V and 3 bases for J; bases not matched to a gene: 5. The CDR3 loop spans 13 amino acids. CDR1 MGHDK and CDR2 SYGVNS come from the germline V gene. The CDR3 here is CASRAGGSYEQYF. CDR3 sequence (DNA): TGTGCCAGCAGAGCAGGCGGGAGCTACGAGCAGTACTTC.